This TCR beta chain was identified in a study of OX40 agonist ivuxolimab in advanced cancers. Study-wide context: The dose-escalation cohort was approximately 81% male, with a mean age of around 54 years, ranging about 23 to 90.

This CDR3 is 15 amino acids long. V dropped 5 bases and J dropped 8; count of bases not matched to a gene: 10. Looked up from germline, CDR1 is SEHNR and CDR2 is FQNEAQ (reference sequence). Generated by immunoSEQ multiplex PCR, the TCRdb table keeps only in-frame clones and is missing some. The sample has nearly 70,000 clones; about 84% are singletons. Note on this clone: Its antigen is unknown.

Blood sampling took place at baseline, cycle 4 day 1, and cycle 7 day 1. Study findings and constraints: At 0.1 to 3.0 mg/kg and by week 6, CD4+ and CD8+ T cells in the blood had expanded clonally. CD8+ T cells were the subset that, on average, had more expanded clones than CD4+.

This TCR came from an adult with an advanced solid tumor such as melanoma, head and neck, liver or kidney cancer. Sequencing was performed on CD4+ or CD8+ T cells sorted from blood, taken in a trial of the OX40 agonist ivuxolimab. The chain employs TRBV7-9 and TRBJ2-1; 9 positions agree with TRBD2. The CDR3 is CASSPPLAGTDEQFF. The CDR3 bases are TGTGCCAGCAGCCCTCCCCTAGCGGGAACGGATGAGCAGTTCTTC.